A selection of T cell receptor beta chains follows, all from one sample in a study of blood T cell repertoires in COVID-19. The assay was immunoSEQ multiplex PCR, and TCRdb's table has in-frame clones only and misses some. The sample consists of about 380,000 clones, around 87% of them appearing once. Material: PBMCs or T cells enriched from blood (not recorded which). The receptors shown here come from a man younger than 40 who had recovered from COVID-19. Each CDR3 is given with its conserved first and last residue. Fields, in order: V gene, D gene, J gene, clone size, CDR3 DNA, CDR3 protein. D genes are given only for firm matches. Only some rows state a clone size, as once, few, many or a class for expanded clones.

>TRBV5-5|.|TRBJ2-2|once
TGTGCCAGCAGAGGACGGCCCGCGGGCACCGGGGAGCTGTTTTTT
CASRGRPAGTGELFF
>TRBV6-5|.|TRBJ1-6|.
TGTGCCAGCAGCGTCGGAGGGTTTAGTAATTCACCCCTCCACTTT
CASSVGGFSNSPLHF
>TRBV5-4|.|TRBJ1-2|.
TGTGCCAGCACCTACAATGCGAGGCCCGAGGGCTACACCTTC
CASTYNARPEGYTF
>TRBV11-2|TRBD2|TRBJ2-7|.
TGTGCCAGCAGCCCGTCCGCGGGGGGGGAATACGAGCAGTACTTC
CASSPSAGGEYEQYF
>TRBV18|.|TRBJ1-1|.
TGTGCCAGCTCACAAACCTCAGGGGAGTGGGCTTTCTTT
CASSQTSGEWAFF
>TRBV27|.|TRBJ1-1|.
TGTGCCAGCAGTTTCGACATAATGAACACTGAAGCTTTCTTT
CASSFDIMNTEAFF
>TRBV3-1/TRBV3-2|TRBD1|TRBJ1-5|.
TGTGCCAGCAGCGGGACAGCAAATCAGCCCCAGCATTTT
CASSGTANQPQHF
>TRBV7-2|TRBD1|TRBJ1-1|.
TGTGCCAGCAGCTCGTACCAGGGACAGGGGGGAACGGCTTTCTTT
CASSSYQGQGGTAFF
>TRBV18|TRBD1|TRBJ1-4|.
TGTGCCAGCTCACCACCTAGGGACAGGGTAGGAGAAAAACTGTTTTTT
CASSPPRDRVGEKLFF
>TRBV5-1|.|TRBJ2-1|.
TGCGCCAGCAGCTTGCCTCAGGGAAGCTCCTACAATGAGCAGTTCTTC
CASSLPQGSSYNEQFF
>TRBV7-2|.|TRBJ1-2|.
TGTGCCAGCAGCTTAGCTGGGTCCGGGGGTATCGCCTATGGCTACACCTTC
CASSLAGSGGIAYGYTF
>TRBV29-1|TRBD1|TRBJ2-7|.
TGCAGCGTTAGGTTTGGGACAGGGTCCGAGCAGTACTTC
CSVRFGTGSEQYF
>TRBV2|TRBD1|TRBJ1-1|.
TGTGCCAGCAGTGAAAGGGGGACAGAGAACACTGAAGCTTTCTTT
CASSERGTENTEAFF
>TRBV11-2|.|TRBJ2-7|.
TGTGCCAGCAGCTTAGAGGCGGTTCGGGCCTACGAGCAGTACTTC
CASSLEAVRAYEQYF
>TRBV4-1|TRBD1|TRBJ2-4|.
TGCGCCAGCAGCCAGAGGACAGGGCCCGTTTACGTTCAGTACTTC
CASSQRTGPVYVQYF
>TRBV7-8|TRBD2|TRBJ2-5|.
TGTGCCAGCAGCTTAGGAGGGGAGGGCCAAGAGACCCAGTACTTC
CASSLGGEGQETQYF
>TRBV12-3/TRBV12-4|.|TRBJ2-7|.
TGTGCCAGCAGTCAGGGGAGCTCCTACGAGCAGTACTTC
CASSQGSSYEQYF
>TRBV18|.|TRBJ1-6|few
TGTGCCAGCTCACCACCGGAGGGGCCCCTCCACTTT
CASSPPEGPLHF
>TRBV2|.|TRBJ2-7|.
TGTGCCAGCAGGAGGACAGCTTTATCCTACGAGCAGTACTTC
CASRRTALSYEQYF
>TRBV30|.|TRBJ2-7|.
TGTGCCTGGAGTCTAAGCTCCTACGAGCAGTACTTC
CAWSLSSYEQYF
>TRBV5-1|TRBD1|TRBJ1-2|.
TGCGCCAGCAGCCAGACAGGGACAGGGAAACATGGCTACACCTTC
CASSQTGTGKHGYTF
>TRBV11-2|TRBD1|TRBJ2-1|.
TGTGCCAGCAGCACACAGGGGAGCAATGAGCAGTTCTTC
CASSTQGSNEQFF
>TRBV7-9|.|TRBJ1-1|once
TGTGCCAGCAGCTTACCCCAAGGGGGAGCTGAAGCTTTCTTT
CASSLPQGGAEAFF
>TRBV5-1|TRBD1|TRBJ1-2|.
TGCGCCAGCAGCTTGTACAGGGGCGGCTACACCTTC
CASSLYRGGYTF
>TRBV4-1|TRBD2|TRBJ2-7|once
TGCGCCAGCAGCCAAGAAAACGGGGGAGGGTACGAGCAGTACTTC
CASSQENGGGYEQYF
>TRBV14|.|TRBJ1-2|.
TGTGCCAGCAGCCAAGTAGCAGGACAGATGGGTGGCTACACCTTC
CASSQVAGQMGGYTF
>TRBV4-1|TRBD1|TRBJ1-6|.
TGCGCCAGCAGCCAACCTGACAGGGTGATCAATTCACCCCTCCACTTT
CASSQPDRVINSPLHF
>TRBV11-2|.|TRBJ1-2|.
TGTGCCAGCAGCTTAGGGGCAAGAGATGGCTACACCTTC
CASSLGARDGYTF
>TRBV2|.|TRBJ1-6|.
TGTGCCAGCAGTGATCAGCGACTCCACTTT
CASSDQRLHF
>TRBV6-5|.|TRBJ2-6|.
TGTGCCAGCAGGGGGGGGCCTGGGGCCAACGTCCTGACTTTC
CASRGGPGANVLTF
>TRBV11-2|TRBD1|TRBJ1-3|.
TGTGCCAGCACCTTAACGGGGACAGGGGAAACCATATATTTT
CASTLTGTGETIYF
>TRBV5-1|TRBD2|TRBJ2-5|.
TGCGCCAGCATATGGGACAGCGAACACGGGACTAGCGGGGGGGCCGGTGGGGAGACCCAGTACTTC
CASIWDSEHGTSGGAGGETQYF
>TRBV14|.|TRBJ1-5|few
TGTGCCAGCAGCCCCCAGATTAATCAGCCCCAGCATTTT
CASSPQINQPQHF
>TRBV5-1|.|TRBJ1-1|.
TGCGCCAGCAGCTGGGCGGGGGGCGCCCGGGTTGGCACTGAAGCTTTCTTT
CASSWAGGARVGTEAFF
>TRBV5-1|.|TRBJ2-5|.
TGCGCCAGCAGCAAGGAGGGCCAACAAGAGACCCAGTACTTC
CASSKEGQQETQYF
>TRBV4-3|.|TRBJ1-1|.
TGCGCCAGCAGCCAAGAGGGGCAGGGTAACACTGAAGCTTTCTTT
CASSQEGQGNTEAFF
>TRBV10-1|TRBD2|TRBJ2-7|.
TGCGCCAGCAGTGAGGGCGGGGGAAGGACGGGAGAGCAGTACTTC
CASSEGGGRTGEQYF
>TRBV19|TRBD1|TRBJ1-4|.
TGTGCCAGTAGTATCCGGACAGGTGGTAATGAAAAACTGTTTTTT
CASSIRTGGNEKLFF
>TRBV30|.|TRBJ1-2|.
TGTGCCTGGGGAACAGGCTATGGCTACACCTTC
CAWGTGYGYTF
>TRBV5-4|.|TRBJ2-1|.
TGTGCCAGCAGTCCCCAGGGGCGAAACAATGAGCAGTTCTTC
CASSPQGRNNEQFF
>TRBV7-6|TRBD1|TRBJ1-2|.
TGTGCCAGCAGCTCCGGACAGGGGCTACGATATGGCTACACCTTC
CASSSGQGLRYGYTF
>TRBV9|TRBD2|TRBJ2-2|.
TGTGCCAGCAGCGTGATGACTAGCGGGGGGACCGGGGAGCTGTTTTTT
CASSVMTSGGTGELFF
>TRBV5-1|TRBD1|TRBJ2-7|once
TGCGCCAGCAGCTTGGCCCGGGACAGATTACTACGTAACCACGAGCAGTACTTC
CASSLARDRLLRNHEQYF
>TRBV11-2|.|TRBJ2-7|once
TGTGCCAGCAGCCCCAGGCCTGCCTACGAGCAGTACTTC
CASSPRPAYEQYF
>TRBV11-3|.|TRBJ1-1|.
TGTGCCAGCAGCTTGACAGGGAACACTGAAGCTTTCTTT
CASSLTGNTEAFF
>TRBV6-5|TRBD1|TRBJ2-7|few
TGTGCCAGCAGACGGACAGGGGCGACCTACGAGCAGTACTTC
CASRRTGATYEQYF
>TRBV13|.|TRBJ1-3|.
TGTGCCAGCAGCGGCCCCCCTACGGACGGACTATACTCTGGAAACACCATATATTTT
CASSGPPTDGLYSGNTIYF
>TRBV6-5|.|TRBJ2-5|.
TGTGCCAGCACCTCCGGGATAATAGAGACCCAGTACTTC
CASTSGIIETQYF
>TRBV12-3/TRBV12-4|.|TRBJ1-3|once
TGTGCCAGCTCGAAGAGCTCTGGAAACACCATATATTTT
CASSKSSGNTIYF
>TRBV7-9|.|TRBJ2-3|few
TGTGCCAGCAGGTGGCAGGCCCAAGATACGCAGTATTTT
CASRWQAQDTQYF
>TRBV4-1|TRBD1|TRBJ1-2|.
TGCGCCAGCTCTCGACAGGGGGCAGGAGGCTACACCTTC
CASSRQGAGGYTF
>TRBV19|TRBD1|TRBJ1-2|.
TGTGCCAGCGGACCCCTCGGGACAGTATCCGGCTACACCTTC
CASGPLGTVSGYTF
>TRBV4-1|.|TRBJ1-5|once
TGCGCCAGCAGCCGGAAGGGGGAATCTGATCAGCCCCAGCATTTT
CASSRKGESDQPQHF
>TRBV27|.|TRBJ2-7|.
TGTGCCAGCAGCCCCGGGCGGGGCTCCTACGAGCAGTACTTC
CASSPGRGSYEQYF